The present entry profiles one T cell receptor (beta chain) with its context. The protocol was immunoSEQ multiplex PCR, while the TCRdb copy is restricted to in-frame clones and leaves out a portion. The data contain about 55,000 clones, roughly 84% of them singletons. Collection of blood occurred at baseline, at cycle 4 day 1, and at cycle 7 day 1. There are 15 residues in the CDR3. Germline V gene data show CDR1 as MRHNA and CDR2 as SNTAGT. Trimming cost V 4 bases and J 9 bases; bases outside gene matches: 9. The record originates from a study of OX40 agonist ivuxolimab in advanced cancers. The chain combines TRBV6-4 with TRBJ2-1; 10 positions agree with TRBD2. The input for sequencing was CD4+ or CD8+ T cells sorted from blood, taken in a trial of the OX40 agonist ivuxolimab. The sequence came from an adult with an advanced solid tumor such as melanoma, head and neck, liver or kidney cancer. The CDR3 reads CASSATSGKGIEQFF. The CDR3 bases are TGTGCCAGCAGTGCCACTAGCGGGAAGGGTATTGAGCAGTTCTTC.